The 14 T cell receptor beta chains below were found in one sample sequenced in a study of glioma-infiltrating T cells after dendritic cell vaccination. Sequenced by immunoSEQ multiplex PCR; TCRdb stores in-frame clones only, minus some. The table shows roughly 85,000 clones, with less than 85% occurring only once. Time point specified: after dendritic cell vaccination, including at tumor progression/relapse. The sequencing here drew on blood, taken after dendritic cell vaccination. These receptors originate from a human donor with glioblastoma.

The CDR3: CASRGLAGGLREQFF. CDR3 coding DNA: TGTGCCAGCAGGGGTCTAGCGGGAGGGCTCAGGGAGCAGTTCTTC. This chain joins TRBV6-5 and TRBJ2-1; 12 nucleotides line up with TRBD2. The V gene's germline CDR1 is MNHEY and CDR2 SVGAGI. J was trimmed by 10 bases and V by 6 bases; bases with no gene match: 10. This CDR3 region has 15 residues.

CDR3 DNA: TGTGCCATCAGTGAGTGGGCCATGAACACTGAAGCTTTCTTT. Protein: CAISEWAMNTEAFF. This chain connects TRBV10-3 to TRBJ1-1; no definite D call. This CDR3 comprises 14 residues. Deletions cut 1 base from V and 0 bases from J, with 6 bases between. Germline V gives CDR1 ENHRY, CDR2 SYGVKD.

This chain connects TRBV5-1 to TRBJ2-3; TRBD1 aligns across 7 bases. The trim removed 3 bases at V and 0 bases at J, leaving 4 bases unmatched. The V gene's germline CDR1 is SGHRS and CDR2 YFSETQ. This CDR3 is 15 amino acids long. The DNA for the CDR3 is TGCGCCAGCAGCTCACCGGGACAGAGCACAGATACGCAGTATTTT. Its protein is CASSSPGQSTDTQYF.

This chain joins TRBV29-1 and TRBJ1-2; D call uncertain. In germline, CDR1 is SQVTM, CDR2 ANQGSEA. CDR3 length: 12 amino acids. Deletions cut 6 bases from V and 0 bases from J, with 8 bases between. The CDR3 sequence is CSVASANYGYTF. The CDR3, as DNA: TGCAGCGTGGCCAGCGCTAACTATGGCTACACCTTC.

This clone was seen just once. The V and J genes are TRBV5-1 and TRBJ2-1; a possible D gene is TRBD2 (5 bases). Germline values: CDR1 SGHRS, CDR2 YFSETQ. CDR3 length: 13 residues. The V end lost 5 bases, the J end lost 6 bases, and 12 bases lay between the germline ends. CDR3 sequence: CASSITSSNEQFF. CDR3 DNA sequence: TGCGCCAGCAGTATTACTAGTTCCAATGAGCAGTTCTTC.

With regard to this clone: Other DNA sequences in the sample encode the same CDR3. The chain uses TRBV4-2 and TRBJ2-7; 7 bases line up with TRBD1. The CDR3 is made up of 16 amino acids. Unmatched junction bases numbered 5, after V lost 0 bases and J lost 0 bases. Germline values: CDR1 LGHNA, CDR2 YNFKEQ. The CDR3 reads CASSQDEAGGSYEQYF. CDR3 DNA sequence: TGTGCCAGCAGCCAAGATGAGGCAGGGGGCTCCTACGAGCAGTACTTC.

The chain links TRBV28 to TRBJ1-2; no definite D call. The CDR3 is 12 residues long. CDR1 MDHEN and CDR2 SYDVKM come from the germline V gene. V lost 3 bases and J 5 bases, leaving 7 bases between the germline ends. The CDR3 sequence is CASSFRGYGYTF. CDR3 in DNA: TGTGCCAGCAGTTTCCGCGGGTATGGCTACACCTTC.

The chain recombines TRBV10-3 with TRBJ2-7; 8 bases are a match to TRBD1. V trimming: 6 bases; J trimming: 2 bases; junction bases outside the gene matches: 9. Germline V lookup: CDR1 ENHRY, CDR2 SYGVKD. CDR3 length: 15 amino acids. This CDR3 is CAISELRDRTYEQYF. The DNA for the CDR3 is TGTGCCATCAGCGAACTCCGGGACAGGACCTACGAGCAGTACTTC.

DNA for the CDR3: TGCAGCCCCAGGGGCCCCTATGGCTACACCTTC. This gives the protein CSPRGPYGYTF. The genes are TRBV20-1 and TRBJ1-2; possibly TRBD1 for D (6 bases). The CDR3 is 11 residues long. Germline V gene data show CDR1 as DFQATT and CDR2 as SNEGSKA (reference sequence).

This chain links TRBV7-9 with TRBJ2-2; 8 bases are a match to TRBD2. V dropped 5 bases and J dropped 6; count of bases not matched to a gene: 5. Germline V lookup: CDR1 SEHNR, CDR2 FQNEAQ (reference sequence). The length of the CDR3 is 14 residues. CDR3: CASSPGLVPGELFF. DNA of the CDR3: TGTGCCAGCAGCCCGGGACTAGTTCCCGGGGAGCTGTTTTTT.

This clone was counted a single time. The gene calls are TRBV5-4 and TRBJ2-3, with 8 bases aligning to TRBD2. Germline CDR1 and CDR2: SGHNT and YYREEE (reference sequence). The CDR3 contains 14 residues. J gave up 5 bases and V 2 bases, and 4 bases lay outside the gene matches. The CDR3 DNA sequence: TGTGCCAGCAGCTTTGGTAGCGGGGAAGATACGCAGTATTTT. It is translated as CASSFGSGEDTQYF. Based on the CDR3 plus reference TRBV5-4 and TRBJ2-3, the full variable domain is ETGVTQSPTHLIKTRGQQVTLRCSSQSGHNTVSWYQQALGQGPQFIFQYYREEENGRGNFPPRFSGLQFPNYSSELNVNALELDDSALYLCASSFGSGEDTQYFGPGTRLTVL.

The chain uses TRBV10-1 and TRBJ2-7; 8 nucleotides line up with TRBD1. Germline V gene sequence: CDR1 WNHNN, CDR2 SYGVQD (reference sequence). V lost 5 bases, J lost 4 bases, and 7 bases stayed unmatched. CDR3 size: 14 residues. CDR3: CASSKPGQEYEQYF. Written as DNA, the CDR3 is TGCGCCAGCAGTAAACCGGGACAGGAGTACGAGCAGTACTTC.

This clone was recorded only once. The chain combines TRBV30 with TRBJ2-2; D possibly corresponds to TRBD1 (5 bases). Germline CDR1 and CDR2: GTSNPN and SVGIG (reference sequence). V dropped 4 bases and J dropped 0 bases, with 15 bases sitting between them. This CDR3 region has 16 residues. As DNA, the CDR3 is TGTGCCTGGACTCACCCGGACACCGCGAACACCGGGGAGCTGTTTTTT. Protein sequence: CAWTHPDTANTGELFF.

This clone was detected only a few times. Sequence at one end of the junction differs from germline and may be a read error. This chain links TRBV7-3 with TRBJ2-1; 7 positions match TRBD2. Germline assignment: CDR1 SGHTA and CDR2 FQGTGA. This CDR3 has 14 residues. The chain's CDR3 is CASSWWEGQNEQFF. CDR3 sequence (DNA): TGCGCCAGCAGCTGGTGGGAGGGCCAGAATGAGCAGTTCTTC.